This is a list of T cell receptor beta chains from one sample in a study of T cell responses to AZD1222 COVID-19 vaccine. The method was immunoSEQ multiplex PCR; TCRdb's version includes in-frame clones alone and lacks a portion of them. The profile shows tens of thousands of clones, approximately 91% of them singletons. Sequences were derived from peripheral blood, sampled on day 0 of AZD1222 vaccination. The receptors come from an adult in good health. CDR3s include the opening cysteine and the closing phenylalanine or tryptophan. A D gene is named only where the DNA matches it firmly. Part of the rows lack a size; the others show once, few, many or a class for expanded clones.

V: TRBV7-2; D: TRBD1; size: .; J: TRBJ2-1; DNA: TGTGCCAGCAGCTTAGGACAGGGTTTTTGGAATGAGCAGTTCTTC; CDR3: CASSLGQGFWNEQFF
V: TRBV30; D: .; size: .; J: TRBJ1-1; DNA: TGTGCCTGGAGTGAACTCGGGACAACGGTGACGAACAGGGTAGCTTTCTTT; CDR3: CAWSELGTTVTNRVAFF
V: TRBV12-3/TRBV12-4; D: .; size: .; J: TRBJ1-2; DNA: TGTGCCAGCAGAGACAGTTTAAATGGCTACACCTTC; CDR3: CASRDSLNGYTF
V: TRBV2; D: TRBD2; size: .; J: TRBJ2-1; DNA: TGTGCCAGCAGTGAAGTGGGGGGTGGGACTAGCGATGAGCAGTTCTTC; CDR3: CASSEVGGGTSDEQFF
V: TRBV6-2/TRBV6-3; D: TRBD1; size: .; J: TRBJ1-6; DNA: TGTGCCAGCAGTCAGGACAGGACTACCTATAATTCACCCCTCCACTTT; CDR3: CASSQDRTTYNSPLHF
V: TRBV15; D: .; size: .; J: TRBJ2-3; DNA: TGTGCCACCAGCAGAGGCACGGGGTCAACAGATACGCAGTATTTT; CDR3: CATSRGTGSTDTQYF
V: TRBV2; D: TRBD1; size: .; J: TRBJ1-1; DNA: TGTGCCAGCAGTTCCCCGTGGACAGGGGATTTGAACACTGAAGCTTTCTTT; CDR3: CASSSPWTGDLNTEAFF
V: TRBV5-6; D: .; size: .; J: TRBJ1-1; DNA: TGTGCCAGCAGCGTAGGGTCTCTTAACACTGAAGCTTTCTTT; CDR3: CASSVGSLNTEAFF
V: TRBV18; D: TRBD2; size: once; J: TRBJ2-1; DNA: TGTGCCAGCTCACCACAGAGACTAGCGGGAGTCTTTAATGAGCAGTTCTTC; CDR3: CASSPQRLAGVFNEQFF
V: TRBV2; D: TRBD1; size: .; J: TRBJ1-1; DNA: TGTGCCAGCAGGGGTACAGGGGGCGGCACTGAAGCTTTCTTT; CDR3: CASRGTGGGTEAFF
V: TRBV3-1/TRBV3-2; D: TRBD2; size: .; J: TRBJ2-5; DNA: TGTGCCAGCAGCCTAGGACTAGCACAAGAGACCCAGTACTTC; CDR3: CASSLGLAQETQYF
V: TRBV6-4; D: TRBD2; size: medium-sized; J: TRBJ2-3; DNA: TGTGCCAGCAGCCTGACTAGCGGGGGCACAGATACGCAGTATTTT; CDR3: CASSLTSGGTDTQYF
V: TRBV28; D: .; size: .; J: TRBJ1-1; DNA: TGTGCCAGCAGTTTACTGCAGGGATCGGGCACTGAAGCTTTCTTT; CDR3: CASSLLQGSGTEAFF
V: TRBV7-2; D: .; size: .; J: TRBJ1-2; DNA: TGTGCCAGCAGCTTAGGCCCAGGGAACTATGGCTACACCTTC; CDR3: CASSLGPGNYGYTF
V: TRBV29-1; D: .; size: .; J: TRBJ1-2; DNA: TGCAGCGTTGACTACTGGCTCTATGGCTACACCTTC; CDR3: CSVDYWLYGYTF
V: TRBV4-2; D: .; size: .; J: TRBJ1-3; DNA: TGTGCCAGCAGCCAAGAGGCCCCAGAGGGACTGTTGGTCTCGGGAAACACCATATATTTT; CDR3: CASSQEAPEGLLVSGNTIYF
V: TRBV6-6; D: TRBD1; size: .; J: TRBJ2-7; DNA: TGTGCCAGCAGGTGGGGACAGGGAAACTACGAGCAGTACTTC; CDR3: CASRWGQGNYEQYF
V: TRBV7-2; D: TRBD1; size: .; J: TRBJ2-2; DNA: TGTGCCAGCCCGAGACAGGGAGACACCGGGGAGCTGTTTTTT; CDR3: CASPRQGDTGELFF
V: TRBV6-5; D: .; size: .; J: TRBJ2-7; DNA: TGTGCCAGCAGTTACAGGCAGGGAACTTATCCCTACGAGCAGTACTTC; CDR3: CASSYRQGTYPYEQYF
V: TRBV5-4; D: .; size: .; J: TRBJ2-1; DNA: TGTGCCAGCAGCCCCGGACAGAACCCATCCTACAATGAGCAGTTCTTC; CDR3: CASSPGQNPSYNEQFF
V: TRBV19; D: .; size: few; J: TRBJ2-2; DNA: TGTGCCAGTAGTATATCAGTGAACACCGGGGAGCTGTTTTTT; CDR3: CASSISVNTGELFF
V: TRBV7-9; D: .; size: .; J: TRBJ2-7; DNA: TGTGCCAGCAACAGACCGACGGGGGTCTCCTACGAGCAGTACTTC; CDR3: CASNRPTGVSYEQYF
V: TRBV19; D: .; size: few; J: TRBJ1-1; DNA: TGTGCCAGTAACCCTTCGGGAGGGGGACATCTGAACACTGAAGCTTTCTTT; CDR3: CASNPSGGGHLNTEAFF
V: TRBV3-1/TRBV3-2; D: .; size: .; J: TRBJ1-1; DNA: TGTGCCAGCAGCCAACTGGGGGCTGGCACTGAAGCTTTCTTT; CDR3: CASSQLGAGTEAFF
V: TRBV6-5; D: .; size: .; J: TRBJ2-7; DNA: TGTGCCAGCAGTTACTATGGCTCCTACGAGCAGTACTTC; CDR3: CASSYYGSYEQYF
V: TRBV12-3/TRBV12-4; D: .; size: .; J: TRBJ1-2; DNA: TGTGCCAGCAGTTTGGGCGGAGGGTATGGCTACACCTTC; CDR3: CASSLGGGYGYTF
V: TRBV6-5; D: TRBD2; size: .; J: TRBJ2-7; DNA: TGTGCCAGCAGGGGACTAGCGGGGTATGGGGGGGAGCAGTACTTC; CDR3: CASRGLAGYGGEQYF
V: TRBV28; D: .; size: .; J: TRBJ1-1; DNA: TGTGCCAGCAGTTTAACTCGGGAAGGGATCACTGAAGCTTTCTTT; CDR3: CASSLTREGITEAFF
V: TRBV6-5; D: .; size: .; J: TRBJ1-5; DNA: TGTGCCAGCAGTTCAGGCGATCAGCCCCAGCATTTT; CDR3: CASSSGDQPQHF
V: TRBV30; D: TRBD2; size: .; J: TRBJ2-3; DNA: TGTGCCTCGGCCCAAGAGGAGGGAGGGACAGATACGCAGTATTTT; CDR3: CASAQEEGGTDTQYF
V: TRBV7-6; D: .; size: .; J: TRBJ2-3; DNA: TGTGCCAGCAGCTCCGGCACAGATACGCAGTATTTT; CDR3: CASSSGTDTQYF
V: TRBV30; D: .; size: once; J: TRBJ1-3; DNA: TGTGCCTGGAGTAAAGTTCCGGACGGCTTGTTGGGAAACACCATATATTTT; CDR3: CAWSKVPDGLLGNTIYF
V: TRBV7-9; D: .; size: .; J: TRBJ1-2; DNA: TGTGCCAGCAGCTCGCAAGGGCTGGTTGGCTACACCTTC; CDR3: CASSSQGLVGYTF
V: TRBV19; D: TRBD1; size: .; J: TRBJ1-3; DNA: TGTGCCAGTAGTATCTCCGGGACAGGGTATGAAAACACCATATATTTT; CDR3: CASSISGTGYENTIYF
V: TRBV2; D: TRBD1; size: .; J: TRBJ1-1; DNA: TGTGCCAGCAGCGGACAGGGAGTCCAAGCTTTCTTT; CDR3: CASSGQGVQAFF
V: TRBV19; D: .; size: .; J: TRBJ1-2; DNA: TGTGCCAGTAGGGGAACAGAGGGGGGTAAGAACTATGGCTACACCTTC; CDR3: CASRGTEGGKNYGYTF
V: TRBV3-1/TRBV3-2; D: TRBD2; size: .; J: TRBJ2-2; DNA: TGTGCCAGCAGCTCGGGACTAGCGTCCACCGGGGAGCTGTTTTTT; CDR3: CASSSGLASTGELFF
V: TRBV5-1; D: TRBD2; size: .; J: TRBJ2-3; DNA: TGCGCCAGCAGCTTGGGGCGGGGGGGCGTCACAGATACGCAGTATTTT; CDR3: CASSLGRGGVTDTQYF
V: TRBV7-3; D: .; size: .; J: TRBJ2-2; DNA: TGTGCCAGCAGCTCGGGACAGAACACCGGGGAGCTGTTTTTT; CDR3: CASSSGQNTGELFF
V: TRBV19; D: .; size: .; J: TRBJ1-4; DNA: TGTGCCAGTAGTCCGACCGGATCCATTAATGAAAAACTGTTTTTT; CDR3: CASSPTGSINEKLFF
V: TRBV5-1; D: .; size: .; J: TRBJ1-2; DNA: TGCGCCAGCAGCTTGGACAGCCCTAACTATGGCTACACCTTC; CDR3: CASSLDSPNYGYTF
V: TRBV30; D: .; size: .; J: TRBJ1-2; DNA: TGTGCCTGGATTTCTGGAGGGGTGGACTATGGCTACACCTTC; CDR3: CAWISGGVDYGYTF